What follows are 8 T cell receptor beta chains derived from one specimen sequenced in a study of monozygotic twins with inflammatory bowel disease. TCRdb reprocessed the 5' RACE reads, keeping one entry per CDR3 protein, no DNA. Its listing shows 350,000 to 550,000 distinct CDR3 sequences. The sample taken for sequencing was blood. Receptors originate from a human donor with ulcerative colitis or Crohn's disease, or a healthy co-twin of an affected twin (not recorded which).

The genes are TRBV20-1 and TRBJ2-1; with no DNA, the TCRdb D assignment of TRBD2 cannot be verified. The CDR3 is 14 amino acids. The V gene's germline CDR1 is DFQATT and CDR2 SNEGSKA (reference sequence). The CDR3 loop is CSAKSGSGQHEQFF.

The chain has TRBV5-6 and TRBJ2-2; TCRdb gives TRBD1 as the D gene, but with no DNA this cannot be confirmed. Germline V lookup: CDR1 SGHDT, CDR2 YYEEEE. The CDR3 spans 16 residues. This CDR3 reads CASSLSQGARTGELFF.

V gene TRBV4-2 combines with J gene TRBJ2-1; TCRdb calls TRBD1, which cannot be checked without DNA. This CDR3 is 18 amino acids long. Germline V CDR1 and CDR2: LGHNA, YNFKEQ. CDR3 sequence: CASSRAFKGNALNNEQFF.

The CDR3 sequence is CASSAALPRYEQYF. The chain has TRBV7-2 and TRBJ2-7. This CDR3 is 14 amino acids long. Germline V gene data show CDR1 as SGHTA and CDR2 as FQGNSA.

J is TRBJ2-1 and V is TRBV20-1; the D gene TCRdb calls, TRBD2, cannot be checked with no DNA. Looked up from germline, CDR1 is DFQATT and CDR2 is SNEGSKA (reference sequence). The CDR3 contains 16 residues. CDR3 loop: CSARETSGGVYNEQFF.

The CDR3 sequence: CATSRGGGLGYTEAFF. The V call is TRBV15, the J call TRBJ1-1. The CDR3 is 16 amino acids. The V gene's germline CDR1 is LNHNV and CDR2 YYDKDF (reference sequence).

The chain uses TRBV28 and TRBJ2-1; TCRdb designates TRBD1, a call that cannot be tested without DNA. The CDR3 totals 15 residues. The germline V gene has CDR1 MDHEN and CDR2 SYDVKM. The CDR3 loop is CASRYRDRENNEQFF.

CDR3 protein: CSVGRLGLAVPYNEQFF. The V gene is TRBV29-1, the J gene TRBJ2-1; TCRdb picks TRBD2, but there is no DNA to check that call. CDR1 and CDR2 from the germline V gene are SQVTM and ANQGSEA. This CDR3 has 17 residues.